These 19 T cell receptor beta chains share one sample of origin, sequenced in a study of cytomegalovirus exposure and HLA in healthy donors. The primer mix had 60 Vbeta and 13 Jbeta primers. Sequencing was performed with immunoSEQ multiplex PCR; in TCRdb, only in-frame clones are kept and a portion is missing. The repertoire consists of about 210,000 clones, with roughly 78% occurring once and the leading ten covering more than 0.45%. Source material: PBMCs. The origin of the receptors is a boy aged 5-17 years in good health and CMV-seronegative.

This clone was seen a single time. V is TRBV7-9 and J is TRBJ2-3, with a tentative D call TRBD2 (6 bases). V lost 3 bases and J lost 1, with 14 bases in between. The CDR3 consists of 16 residues. The V gene's germline CDR1 is SEHNR and CDR2 FQNEAQ (reference sequence). CDR3 in DNA: TGTGCCAGCAGCTTCCTCCCGGGGGAGCGCACAGATACGCAGTATTTT. This translates into CASSFLPGERTDTQYF. Full variable domain (missing parts from reference TRBV7-9 and TRBJ2-3): DTGVSQNPRHKITKRGQNVTFRCDPISEHNRLYWYRQTLGQGPEFLTYFQNEAQLEKSRLLSDRFSAERPKGSFSTLEIQRTEQGDSAMYLCASSFLPGERTDTQYFGPGTRLTVL.

The chain recombines TRBV6-5 with TRBJ2-7, with D perhaps TRBD2 (6 bases). The germline V gene encodes CDR1 MNHEY and CDR2 SVGAGI. V lost 4 bases to trimming and J lost 2 bases, with 18 bases between them. The CDR3 totals 16 residues. In DNA, the CDR3 is TGTGCCAGCAGTTTTAGTTCGGCCGGGGGAACCTACGAGCAGTACTTC. It yields the protein CASSFSSAGGTYEQYF.

This chain joins TRBV15 and TRBJ1-2; the D gene is possibly TRBD1 (5 bases). Germline assignment: CDR1 LNHNV and CDR2 YYDKDF (reference sequence). This CDR3 has 15 amino acids. V was trimmed by 3 bases and J by 5 bases, leaving 16 bases between them. The CDR3 sequence: CATSSERGGYYGYTF. CDR3 nucleotide sequence: TGTGCCACCAGCAGCGAAAGGGGTGGCTATTATGGCTACACCTTC. Drawing the rest from reference TRBV15 and TRBJ1-2, the complete variable domain is DAMVIQNPRYQVTQFGKPVTLSCSQTLNHNVMYWYQQKSSQAPKLLFHYYDKDFNNEADTPDNFQSRRPNTSFCFLDIRSPGLGDTAMYLCATSSERGGYYGYTFGSGTRLTVV.

The chain uses TRBV7-9 and TRBJ1-2; D is perhaps TRBD1 (5 bases). The V and J ends lost 3 bases and 4 bases respectively, with 15 bases between them. This CDR3 contains 15 residues. Germline V gene data show CDR1 as SEHNR and CDR2 as FQNEAQ (reference sequence). The CDR3 sequence: CASSLSGGVPYGYTF. The DNA for the CDR3 is TGTGCCAGCAGCTTGTCTGGGGGGGTCCCCTATGGCTACACCTTC.

The chain couples TRBV2 to TRBJ2-7, with 11 bases matching TRBD1. Germline V CDR1 and CDR2: SNHLY, FYNNEI. The V gene end was trimmed by 4 bases and the J gene end by 4 bases; junction bases not matched to a gene: 9. The CDR3 is 16 residues long. CDR3 sequence: CASSVPGQGVSYEQYF. Here the CDR3 DNA reads TGTGCCAGCAGTGTACCGGGACAGGGGGTTTCGTACGAGCAGTACTTC.

V and J are TRBV10-2 and TRBJ1-5; 9 nucleotides align to TRBD1. From germline, CDR1 is WSHSY and CDR2 SAAADI. The ends lost 6 bases at V and 0 bases at J; junction bases unmatched: 6. The CDR3 sequence is 16 residues long. CDR3 sequence: CASSPTGGVSNQPQHF. The DNA for the CDR3 is TGCGCCAGCAGCCCGACAGGGGGAGTTAGCAATCAGCCCCAGCATTTT.

V and J are TRBV14 and TRBJ2-2; no clear D gene. CDR3 length: 13 residues. CDR1 and CDR2 from the germline V gene are SGHDN and FVKESK. V lost 0 bases and J 4 bases, leaving 3 bases between the germline ends. The CDR3 DNA sequence: TGTGCCAGCAGCCAAGAACTCACCGGGGAGCTGTTTTTT. Amino acid sequence: CASSQELTGELFF.

This sequence joins TRBV2 and TRBJ2-3, with unresolved D. There are 11 residues in the CDR3. Germline V gene lookup returns CDR1 SNHLY and CDR2 FYNNEI. The V gene lost 7 bases and the J gene lost 6 bases, with 8 bases spanning the gap. This CDR3 is CASTVRDTQYF. In nucleotides, the CDR3 is TGTGCCAGCACTGTCCGGGATACGCAGTATTTT. The full variable domain, rest sourced from reference TRBV2 and TRBJ2-3, is EPEVTQTPSHQVTQMGQEVILRCVPISNHLYFYWYRQILGQKVEFLVSFYNNEISEKSEIFDDQFSVERPDGSNFTLKIRSTKLEDSAMYFCASTVRDTQYFGPGTRLTVL.

This chain uses TRBV18 with TRBJ1-1, with 9 bases lining up with TRBD1. V was pared by 4 bases and J by 3 bases, with 9 bases of the junction left unmatched. Germline assignment: CDR1 KGHSH and CDR2 LQKENI. The CDR3 sequence is 16 residues long. CDR3 nucleotide sequence: TGTGCCAGCTCACGGGGACAGGGCGCGTTGGACACTGAAGCTTTCTTT. Protein: CASSRGQGALDTEAFF.

The chain is built from TRBV6-1 and TRBJ1-4, with 11 positions matching TRBD1. Germline lookup yields CDR1 MNHNS and CDR2 SASEGT. The ends lost 4 bases at V and 3 bases at J; junction bases unmatched: 7. The CDR3 runs to 17 residues. The CDR3 is CASSARTGGRANEKLFF. CDR3 nucleotide sequence: TGTGCCAGCAGTGCGAGGACAGGGGGCAGGGCTAATGAAAAACTGTTTTTT.

This clone was seen only once. The chain is built from TRBV30 and TRBJ1-2; 8 bases match TRBD1. V shed 7 bases and J 11 bases; nucleotides not matched to a gene: 12. Germline loops: CDR1 GTSNPN, CDR2 SVGIG (reference sequence). This CDR3 has 12 amino acids. The CDR3 DNA reads TGTGCCTCCGAGGAGGACAGGGTCAAATACACCTTC. This sequence encodes CASEEDRVKYTF.

The rearrangement uses TRBV7-2 and TRBJ2-5, with 8 bases aligning to TRBD1. Germline assignment: CDR1 SGHTA and CDR2 FQGNSA. This CDR3 is 16 amino acids long. After removal of 5 bases from V and 4 bases from J, the junction contained 12 bases not matched to a gene. The DNA for the CDR3 is TGTGCCAGCAGCCGCCTTCGGAGCAGGGGGCGAGAGACCCAGTACTTC. It is translated as CASSRLRSRGRETQYF.

V and J are TRBV18 and TRBJ1-3; D perhaps matches TRBD1 (6 bases). With 3 bases removed from V and 0 bases from J, the gap between germline ends came to 15 bases. Germline V gene sequence: CDR1 KGHSH, CDR2 LQKENI. The CDR3 consists of 17 residues. The CDR3 DNA follows: TGTGCCAGCTCACCCGGACAGACTCCCTTCTCTGGAAACACCATATATTTT. It specifies CASSPGQTPFSGNTIYF. Full variable domain (rest looked up from reference TRBV18 and TRBJ1-3): NAGVMQNPRHLVRRRGQEARLRCSPMKGHSHVYWYRQLPEEGLKFMVYLQKENIIDESGMPKERFSAEFPKEGPSILRIQQVVRGDSAAYFCASSPGQTPFSGNTIYFGEGSWLTVV.

CDR3 in amino acids: CASSLAQEWTEAFF. The CDR3 region has the DNA TGCGCCAGCAGCTTGGCTCAGGAATGGACTGAAGCTTTCTTT. The V and J genes are TRBV5-1 and TRBJ1-1, with no clear D. Germline lookup yields CDR1 SGHRS and CDR2 YFSETQ. This CDR3 is built from 14 residues. V was shortened by 0 bases and J by 5 bases, with 11 bases between the two germline ends.

Written as DNA, the CDR3 is TGTGCCAGCAGCCCAAACACTGAAGCTTTCTTT. It is translated as CASSPNTEAFF. The chain couples TRBV9 to TRBJ1-1; D uncertain. Germline V lookup: CDR1 SGDLS, CDR2 YYNGEE. CDR3 length: 11 residues. With 4 bases removed from V and 2 bases from J, the gap between germline ends came to 3 bases.

J is TRBJ1-1 and V is TRBV7-9; TRBD1 aligns across 10 bases. The germline V gene has CDR1 SEHNR and CDR2 FQNEAQ (reference sequence). This CDR3 is 16 amino acids long. With V trimmed by 4 bases and J by 4 bases, 9 bases remained unmatched. CDR3 sequence reads: CASSSNPRTGGTEAFF. CDR3 nucleotide sequence: TGTGCCAGCAGCTCCAACCCTAGGACAGGGGGCACTGAAGCTTTCTTT.

The table lists this clone with a few counts. The chain links TRBV29-1 to TRBJ2-1; 13 positions agree with TRBD2. Trimming at V came to 6 bases and at J to 9 bases, leaving 8 bases not matched to a gene. In germline, CDR1 is SQVTM, CDR2 ANQGSEA. This CDR3 is built from 14 residues. Here the CDR3 reads CSVSGLAGVCEQFF. The DNA for the CDR3 is TGCAGCGTGTCTGGACTAGCGGGAGTCTGTGAGCAGTTCTTC.

Regarding this clone: The junction departs from germline at one end; a sequencing error may be responsible. This chain links TRBV5-4 with TRBJ2-1, with 11 bases fitting TRBD1. Germline-derived CDR1 and CDR2 are SGHNT and YYREEE (reference sequence). The CDR3 spans 15 residues. CDR3 residues: CAGSLDRGQYNEQFF. The CDR3 DNA follows: TGTGCCGGCAGCTTGGACAGGGGGCAATACAATGAGCAGTTCTTC. The full variable domain, rest sourced from reference TRBV5-4 and TRBJ2-1, is ETGVTQSPTHLIKTRGQQVTLRCSSQSGHNTVSWYQQALGQGPQFIFQYYREEENGRGNFPPRFSGLQFPNYSSELNVNALELDDSALYLCAGSLDRGQYNEQFFGPGTRLTVL.

CDR3 residues: CASSLGVAGDTQYF. The CDR3 bases are TGTGCCAGCAGCTTAGGAGTAGCGGGAGATACGCAGTATTTT. The V call is TRBV11-2, the J call TRBJ2-3; 7 bases align to TRBD2. V trimming: 1 base; J trimming: 5 bases; junction bases outside the gene matches: 3. The CDR3 totals 14 residues. Germline V lookup: CDR1 SGHAT, CDR2 FQNNGV. The full variable domain, with the rest looked up from reference TRBV11-2 and TRBJ2-3, is EAGVAQSPRYKIIEKRQSVAFWCNPISGHATLYWYQQILGQGPKLLIQFQNNGVVDDSQLPKDRFSAERLKGVDSTLKIQPAKLEDSAVYLCASSLGVAGDTQYFGPGTRLTVL.